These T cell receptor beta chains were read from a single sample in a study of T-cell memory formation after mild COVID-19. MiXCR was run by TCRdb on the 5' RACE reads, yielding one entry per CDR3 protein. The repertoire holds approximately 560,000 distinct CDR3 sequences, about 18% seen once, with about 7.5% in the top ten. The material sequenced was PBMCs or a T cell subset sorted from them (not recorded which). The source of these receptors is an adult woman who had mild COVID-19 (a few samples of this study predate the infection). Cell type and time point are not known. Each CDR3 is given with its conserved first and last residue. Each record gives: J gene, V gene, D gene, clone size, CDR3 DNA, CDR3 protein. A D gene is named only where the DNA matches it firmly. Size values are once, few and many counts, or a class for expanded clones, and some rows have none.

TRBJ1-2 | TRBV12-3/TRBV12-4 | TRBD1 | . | TGTGCCAGCAGCCCCAGACAGGGAGTGGCCTATGGCTACACCTTC | CASSPRQGVAYGYTF
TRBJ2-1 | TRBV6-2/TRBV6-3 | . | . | TGTGCCAGTCAGGACTTATTAACAGATTACAATGAGCAGTTCTTC | CASQDLLTDYNEQFF
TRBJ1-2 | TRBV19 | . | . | TGTGCCAGTAGTATTCATCAGGCAGTCTATGGCTACACCTTC | CASSIHQAVYGYTF
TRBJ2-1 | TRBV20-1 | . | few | TGCAGTGCTAGGCGGGACAGAAGCAATGAGCAGTTCTTC | CSARRDRSNEQFF
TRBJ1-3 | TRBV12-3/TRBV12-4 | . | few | TGTGCCAGCAGTCCCAATGAGTACACCATATATTTT | CASSPNEYTIYF
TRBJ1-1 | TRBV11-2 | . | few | TGTGCCAGCAGCTCCCTCGACAGGCGAAACACTGAAGCTTTCTTT | CASSSLDRRNTEAFF
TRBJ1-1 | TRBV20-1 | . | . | TGCAGTGCTAGAGAGGGGGAGAGGACTGAAGCTTTCTTT | CSAREGERTEAFF
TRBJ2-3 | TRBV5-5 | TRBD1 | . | TGTGCCAGCAGACGAGGGGCAGGGGGCGACTCTCGCGCAGATACGCAGTATTTT | CASRRGAGGDSRADTQYF
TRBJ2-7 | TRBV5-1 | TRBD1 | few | TGCGCCAGCAGCTCCCGGTTACAGGGGTACGAGCAGTACTTC | CASSSRLQGYEQYF
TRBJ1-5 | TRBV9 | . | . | TGTGCCAGCAGCCAGGACAGTGGCAATCAGCCCCAGCATTTT | CASSQDSGNQPQHF
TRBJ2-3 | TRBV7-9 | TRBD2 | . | TGTGCCAGCAGCTCGGGACTAGGGTTCACAGATACGCAGTATTTT | CASSSGLGFTDTQYF
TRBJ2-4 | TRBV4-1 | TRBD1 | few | TGCGCCAGCAGCCTTCGACAGGGTCGAGAAAACATTCAGTACTTC | CASSLRQGRENIQYF
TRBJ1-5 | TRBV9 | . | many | TGTGCCAGCAGCGTAAGCCCCTATAGCAATCAGCCCCAGCATTTT | CASSVSPYSNQPQHF
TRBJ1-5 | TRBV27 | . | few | TGTGCCAGCATGCCGGGAAGGAGCAATCAGCCCCAGCATTTT | CASMPGRSNQPQHF
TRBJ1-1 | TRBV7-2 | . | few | TGTGCCAGCAGCTCCCAGGGAGCCACTGAAGCTTTCTTT | CASSSQGATEAFF
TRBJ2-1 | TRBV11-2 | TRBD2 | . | TGTGCCAGCAGCTTGCTAGCGGGGAGTCACAATGAGCAGTTCTTC | CASSLLAGSHNEQFF
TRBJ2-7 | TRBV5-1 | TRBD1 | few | TGCGCCAGCAGCCAACGGACAGGATACGAGCAGTACTTC | CASSQRTGYEQYF
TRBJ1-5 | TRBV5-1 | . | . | TGCGCCAGCAGAGACCAGGATAATCAGCCCCAGCATTTT | CASRDQDNQPQHF
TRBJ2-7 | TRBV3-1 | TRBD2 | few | TGTGCCAGCAGCCCTACTAGCGGGAGAAAGAGCGAGCAGTACTTC | CASSPTSGRKSEQYF
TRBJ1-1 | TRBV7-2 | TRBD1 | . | TGTGCCAGCAGCCAAACAGGGGTCACTGAAGCTTTCTTT | CASSQTGVTEAFF
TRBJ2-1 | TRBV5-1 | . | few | TGCGCCAGCGCTGTGGGCCAGACCTACAATGAGCAGTTCTTC | CASAVGQTYNEQFF
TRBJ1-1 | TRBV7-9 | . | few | TGTGCCAGCAGCTTAGGGACAACGAGGAACACTGAAGCTTTCTTT | CASSLGTTRNTEAFF
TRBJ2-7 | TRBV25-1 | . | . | TGTGCCATCCCTACCGTTGGCGAGCAGTACTTC | CAIPTVGEQYF
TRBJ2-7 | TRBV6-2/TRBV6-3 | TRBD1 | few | TGTGCCAGCAGTTTCAACACAGGGGCCTCCTACGAGCAGTACTTC | CASSFNTGASYEQYF
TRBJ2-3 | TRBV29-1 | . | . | TGCAGCGTAGAACCCTCCCGCGATACGCAGTATTTT | CSVEPSRDTQYF
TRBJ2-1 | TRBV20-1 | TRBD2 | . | TGCAGTGCTGGGGTACTAGCGGGATTTTACAATGAGCAGTTCTTC | CSAGVLAGFYNEQFF
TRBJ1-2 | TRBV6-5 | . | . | TGTGCCAGCAGTTACAACAGAAAGACCTATGGCTACACCTTC | CASSYNRKTYGYTF
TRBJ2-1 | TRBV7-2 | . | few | TGTGCCAGCAGGTGGGGGAGTAGCGATGAGCAGTTCTTC | CASRWGSSDEQFF
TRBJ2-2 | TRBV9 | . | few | TGTGCCAGCAGCGCGCTAGAGGGAGGCTTGATCGGGGAGCTGTTTTTT | CASSALEGGLIGELFF
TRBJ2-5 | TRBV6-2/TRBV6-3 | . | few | TGTGCCAGCAGGCCGGATTGGCAAGAGACCCAGTACTTC | CASRPDWQETQYF
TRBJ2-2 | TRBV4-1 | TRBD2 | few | TGCGCCAGCAGCCCGGTGACTAGCGGGGTGGGACGAGTCGGGGAGCTGTTTTTT | CASSPVTSGVGRVGELFF
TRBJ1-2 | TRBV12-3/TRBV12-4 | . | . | TGTGCCAGCAGCCCCACCGGGGGGGACAACTATGGCTACACCTTC | CASSPTGGDNYGYTF
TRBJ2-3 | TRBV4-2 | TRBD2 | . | TGTGCCAGCAGCCAAGGGGATACTAGCGGGGGGAGCACAGATACGCAGTATTTT | CASSQGDTSGGSTDTQYF
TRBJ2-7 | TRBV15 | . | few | TGTGCCACCAGCAGAGAAGCTTCCCGGAACGAGCAGTACTTC | CATSREASRNEQYF
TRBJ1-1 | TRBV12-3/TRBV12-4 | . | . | TGTGCCAGCACCCCAGGGTCAGTGGGTGACACTGAAGCTTTCTTT | CASTPGSVGDTEAFF
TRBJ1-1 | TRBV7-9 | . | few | TGTGCCAGCAGCTTAGGCGGGAGGGGGAACACTGAAGCTTTCTTT | CASSLGGRGNTEAFF
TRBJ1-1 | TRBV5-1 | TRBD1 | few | TGCGCCAGCAGCAGCGTCCTAACAGGGGAAAGGACTGAAGCTTTCTTT | CASSSVLTGERTEAFF
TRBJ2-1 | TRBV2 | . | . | TGTGCCACCCGAAGGGACTCTTACAATGAGCAGTTCTTC | CATRRDSYNEQFF
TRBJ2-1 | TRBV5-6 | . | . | TGTGCCAGCAGCTTGTTCGGGAGTTCGAATGAGCAGTTCTTC | CASSLFGSSNEQFF
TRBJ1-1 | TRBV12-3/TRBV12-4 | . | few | TGTGCCAGCAGTTTCGCAGAGGCTGAAGCTTTCTTT | CASSFAEAEAFF
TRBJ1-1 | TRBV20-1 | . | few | TGCAGTGCCCGCTCGACCAACAGGGTTAACACTGAAGCTTTCTTT | CSARSTNRVNTEAFF
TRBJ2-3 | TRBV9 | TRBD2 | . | TGTGCCAGCAGCGTAGGGGGACTAGCGGGGCCAGATACGCAGTATTTT | CASSVGGLAGPDTQYF
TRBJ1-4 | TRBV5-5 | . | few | TGTGCCAGCAGCCTCGGACAGCCCGCAACTAATGAAAAACTGTTTTTT | CASSLGQPATNEKLFF
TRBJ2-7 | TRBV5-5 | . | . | TGTGCCAGCAGCTTGGTCGGGCCACCGCGGACCTACGAGCAGTACTTC | CASSLVGPPRTYEQYF
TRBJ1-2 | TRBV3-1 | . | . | TGTGCCAGCAGCCAAGTGGTGGGTCAGGGCTACACCTTC | CASSQVVGQGYTF
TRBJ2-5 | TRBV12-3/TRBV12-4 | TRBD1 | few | TGTGCCAGCAGTCCTGGGGACAGGGGCAGGGAGACCCAGTACTTC | CASSPGDRGRETQYF
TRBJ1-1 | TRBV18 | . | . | TGTGCCAGCTCACCAAAGCAGTTCACTGAAGCTTTCTTT | CASSPKQFTEAFF
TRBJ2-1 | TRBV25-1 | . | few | TGTGCCAGCAGTGAATCCCCAGGTAGGGAGGACTACAATGAGCAGTTCTTC | CASSESPGREDYNEQFF
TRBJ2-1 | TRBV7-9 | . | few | TGTGCCAGCAGCTTACGGGAACGCAGTGGGAATGAGCAGTTCTTC | CASSLRERSGNEQFF
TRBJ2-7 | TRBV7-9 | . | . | TGTGCCAGCAGGAAAGGAACCTACGAGCAGTACTTC | CASRKGTYEQYF